The 5 T cell receptor beta chains given below trace back to one sample, sequenced in a study of OX40 agonist ivuxolimab in advanced cancers. Sequencing used immunoSEQ multiplex PCR; TCRdb keeps in-frame clones, though not all of them. The profile covers 40,000 to 55,000 clones, with roughly 82% appearing a single time and more than 2% taken by the ten largest. The sample in question was CD4+ or CD8+ T cells sorted from blood, obtained in a trial of the OX40 agonist ivuxolimab. The receptors derive from an adult with an advanced solid tumor such as melanoma, head and neck, liver or kidney cancer.

V gene TRBV27 combines with J gene TRBJ2-7, with 12 bases that match TRBD1. CDR3 length: 16 amino acids. With 5 bases clipped from V and 6 bases from J, the junction kept 11 bases outside the gene matches. Germline CDR1 is MNHEY and CDR2 is SMNVEV (reference sequence). The CDR3: CASSIMTGQGAAEQYF. The CDR3, as DNA: TGTGCCAGCAGTATAATGACGGGACAGGGGGCTGCCGAGCAGTACTTC.

CDR3 loop: CASSPSPTGIGETEAFF. The CDR3 nucleotides are TGTGCCAGCAGCCCTTCACCGACAGGGATCGGAGAAACTGAAGCTTTCTTT. V usage is TRBV7-2 and J usage is TRBJ1-1; 7 bases agree with TRBD1. CDR1 is SGHTA, CDR2 FQGNSA, per germline. Trimming at V came to 5 bases and at J to 5 bases, leaving 17 bases not matched to a gene. This CDR3 spans 17 amino acids.

This chain joins TRBV7-9 and TRBJ2-3, with 13 bases fitting TRBD2. This CDR3 has 17 amino acids. Looked up from germline, CDR1 is SEHNR and CDR2 is FQNEAQ (reference sequence). Unmatched junction bases numbered 9, after V lost 5 bases and J lost 4 bases. The chain's CDR3 is CASSPPGLAGVADTQYF. In DNA, the CDR3 is TGTGCCAGCAGCCCCCCTGGACTAGCGGGAGTGGCAGATACGCAGTATTTT.

This clone showed up just once. This chain uses TRBV10-1 with TRBJ2-2; 8 nucleotides line up with TRBD2. Germline trimming cut 6 bases from V and 0 bases from J; bases unmatched to any gene: 3. Looked up from germline, CDR1 is WNHNN and CDR2 is SYGVQD (reference sequence). The CDR3 has 15 amino acids. CDR3 in amino acids: CASRASGPNTGELFF. CDR3 in DNA: TGCGCCAGCAGGGCTAGCGGGCCGAACACCGGGGAGCTGTTTTTT.

The rearrangement links TRBV6-1 to TRBJ1-5; D call uncertain. The V end lost 2 bases, the J end lost 4 bases, and 9 bases lay between the germline ends. Germline V gene data show CDR1 as MNHNS and CDR2 as SASEGT. This CDR3 contains 14 residues. CDR3 sequence: CASSETVVNQPQHF. CDR3 bases: TGTGCCAGCAGTGAAACTGTAGTGAATCAGCCCCAGCATTTT.